The clone carrying this T cell receptor beta chain showed up many times. Its antigen is not identified. This sample is drawn from a study of neurological immune-mediated disorders. The study's findings and limits: HTLV-1-associated myelopathy ranked highest for TCR clonal expansion and multiple sclerosis lowest, beneath healthy controls. No expanded-clone CDR3 amino acid sequence recurred across subjects, suggesting private TCR-beta repertoires.

PBMCs stored at -80 C, numbering 2 million, were the origin of the unsorted libraries. V shed 3 bases and J shed 5 bases, with 11 bases lying between them. The V gene's germline CDR1 is ENHRY and CDR2 SYGVKD. This CDR3 is 14 amino acids long. With 10-nucleotide random UMIs, 5'RACE was used to make the cDNA. TCRdb processed the 5' RACE reads anew with MiXCR; each CDR3 protein has one entry. The table lists under 75,000 distinct CDR3 sequences, about 5% of them singletons, with around 5.1% in the top ten. This TCR derives from a human donor with multiple sclerosis. The donor label of this sample is uncertain. The rearrangement uses TRBV10-3 and TRBJ2-1; a possible D gene is TRBD2 (6 bases). The sequenced material came from PBMCs. The CDR3 coding sequence is TGTGCCATCAGTGAAGAATGGAGGGACAATGAGCAGTTCTTC. It encodes CAISEEWRDNEQFF.